This record concerns one TCR beta chain sequence. In the authors' methods: Reference gene primers were amplified, and this amplification served to estimate nucleated cell counts. Generated by immunoSEQ multiplex PCR, the TCRdb table keeps only in-frame clones and is missing some. D and trimming come from the DNA, and the V and J calls and clone size come from that table. The sample has about 59,000 clones, 81% seen once. Germline V gene data show CDR1 as KGHSH and CDR2 as LQKENI. The length of the CDR3 is 16 residues. Unmatched junction bases numbered 10, after V lost 3 bases and J lost 3 bases. This record comes from a study of blood T cell repertoires in COVID-19. In the study overall: Italy, Spain and the United States were the sources of the convalescent and acute COVID-19 samples. PBMCs, B-cell-depleted T cells, or T cells were the source of the cDNA or gDNA that made up the material.

Sequenced sample: peripheral blood. The source is a woman older than 75 with active or convalescent COVID-19. The V call is TRBV18, the J call TRBJ1-2, with 7 bases identical to TRBD1. In DNA, the CDR3 is TGTGCCAGCTCACCTCGGCGTACTGGACAGGACTATGGCTACACCTTC. Protein product: CASSPRRTGQDYGYTF.